These T cell receptor beta chains were read from a single sample in a study of blood T cells in healthy people across ages. TCRdb re-called the 5' RACE reads through MiXCR, storing one row per CDR3 protein. Of hundreds of thousands of distinct CDR3 sequences in the sample, more than 25% were seen once. Sequences were obtained from blood. These TCRs come from a woman of 80 years or more in good health. CDR3s include the opening cysteine and the closing phenylalanine or tryptophan. Each record gives: D gene, V gene, clone size, J gene, CDR3 protein, CDR3 DNA. A D gene is named only where the DNA matches it firmly. Where a row states a size, it is once, few, many or the class of an expanded clone; other rows omit it.

d_gene: .
v_gene: TRBV12-3/TRBV12-4
abundance: .
j_gene: TRBJ1-2
CDR3aa: CASSFERANGYTF
CDR3nt: TGTGCCAGCAGTTTTGAAAGGGCAAATGGCTACACCTTC

d_gene: .
v_gene: TRBV5-1
abundance: .
j_gene: TRBJ1-2
CDR3aa: CASSTSGVEGYTF
CDR3nt: TGCGCCAGCAGCACTTCAGGGGTAGAGGGCTACACCTTC

d_gene: .
v_gene: TRBV12-3/TRBV12-4
abundance: .
j_gene: TRBJ2-1
CDR3aa: CASRTPGLSGGTQFF
CDR3nt: TGTGCCAGCAGGACACCGGGACTCAGCGGCGGGACCCAGTTCTTC

d_gene: .
v_gene: TRBV6-2/TRBV6-3
abundance: many
j_gene: TRBJ2-5
CDR3aa: CASSYHGTKETQYF
CDR3nt: TGTGCCAGCAGTTATCACGGAACAAAAGAGACCCAGTACTTC

d_gene: .
v_gene: TRBV20-1
abundance: .
j_gene: TRBJ2-3
CDR3aa: CSARVQGTNEKLYF
CDR3nt: TGCAGTGCTAGAGTGCAGGGGACTAATGAAAAACTGTATTTT

d_gene: .
v_gene: TRBV6-8
abundance: many
j_gene: TRBJ2-7
CDR3aa: CASRGNGVEYEQYF
CDR3nt: TGTGCCAGCAGGGGGAACGGGGTTGAATACGAGCAGTACTTC

d_gene: .
v_gene: TRBV20-1
abundance: .
j_gene: TRBJ2-7
CDR3aa: CSASNLGTVDSYEQYF
CDR3nt: TGCAGTGCTAGTAACCTAGGGACGGTTGATTCCTACGAGCAGTACTTC

d_gene: .
v_gene: TRBV7-9
abundance: .
j_gene: TRBJ1-1
CDR3aa: CASSSHRDTEAFF
CDR3nt: TGTGCCAGCAGCTCGCACAGGGACACTGAAGCTTTCTTT

d_gene: TRBD1
v_gene: TRBV7-2
abundance: many
j_gene: TRBJ1-1
CDR3aa: CASSSVTGYEAFF
CDR3nt: TGTGCCAGCAGCTCTGTGACAGGGTACGAAGCTTTCTTT

d_gene: .
v_gene: TRBV25-1
abundance: .
j_gene: TRBJ1-4
CDR3aa: CASTGKRHEELFF
CDR3nt: TGTGCCAGCACCGGGAAACGGCATGAAGAACTGTTTTTT

d_gene: .
v_gene: TRBV14
abundance: .
j_gene: TRBJ1-1
CDR3aa: CASSQHQNTEAFF
CDR3nt: TGTGCCAGCAGCCAACACCAGAACACTGAAGCTTTCTTT

d_gene: TRBD2
v_gene: TRBV7-2
abundance: many
j_gene: TRBJ2-5
CDR3aa: CASRVAGGPGETQYF
CDR3nt: TGTGCCAGCAGGGTAGCGGGGGGGCCGGGGGAGACCCAGTACTTC

d_gene: .
v_gene: TRBV27
abundance: .
j_gene: TRBJ2-1
CDR3aa: CASSTRQEQETQFF
CDR3nt: TGTGCCAGCAGTACCCGACAGGAGCAAGAAACCCAGTTCTTC

d_gene: TRBD1
v_gene: TRBV6-5
abundance: .
j_gene: TRBJ1-1
CDR3aa: CASSYSAGGFMNIEAFF
CDR3nt: TGTGCCAGCAGTTACTCGGCAGGGGGCTTCATGAACATTGAAGCTTTCTTT

d_gene: .
v_gene: TRBV3-1
abundance: many
j_gene: TRBJ2-1
CDR3aa: CASSRTLPTYNEQFF
CDR3nt: TGTGCCAGCAGTCGGACGCTCCCGACCTACAATGAGCAGTTCTTC

d_gene: TRBD1
v_gene: TRBV7-9
abundance: .
j_gene: TRBJ1-1
CDR3aa: CASSPDRGAIEAFF
CDR3nt: TGTGCCAGCAGTCCCGACAGGGGGGCTATTGAAGCTTTCTTT

d_gene: .
v_gene: TRBV4-3
abundance: few
j_gene: TRBJ2-2
CDR3aa: CASSQEVRSTGELFF
CDR3nt: TGCGCCAGCAGCCAAGAGGTCAGGTCCACCGGGGAGCTGTTTTTT

d_gene: .
v_gene: TRBV29-1
abundance: many
j_gene: TRBJ2-2
CDR3aa: CSVWGNTGELFF
CDR3nt: TGCAGCGTCTGGGGGAACACCGGGGAGCTGTTTTTT

d_gene: .
v_gene: TRBV19
abundance: many
j_gene: TRBJ2-3
CDR3aa: CASTPPGTLLTDTQYF
CDR3nt: TGTGCCAGTACCCCCCCCGGGACATTGTTGACAGATACGCAGTATTTT

d_gene: TRBD1
v_gene: TRBV2
abundance: few
j_gene: TRBJ1-1
CDR3aa: CASSKRQGPTEAFF
CDR3nt: TGTGCCAGCAGTAAAAGACAGGGGCCTACTGAAGCTTTCTTT

d_gene: TRBD1
v_gene: TRBV7-8
abundance: .
j_gene: TRBJ1-1
CDR3aa: CASRNDRAIISEAFF
CDR3nt: TGTGCCAGCAGAAACGACAGGGCCATTATTTCTGAAGCTTTCTTT

d_gene: .
v_gene: TRBV6-6
abundance: .
j_gene: TRBJ1-3
CDR3aa: CASSYLPMASSGNTIYF
CDR3nt: TGTGCCAGCAGTTACCTCCCGATGGCAAGCTCTGGAAACACCATATATTTT

d_gene: TRBD2
v_gene: TRBV13
abundance: once
j_gene: TRBJ2-7
CDR3aa: CASSLTSGPWGEQYF
CDR3nt: TGTGCCAGCAGCCTAACTAGCGGACCTTGGGGTGAGCAGTACTTC

d_gene: .
v_gene: TRBV6-5
abundance: .
j_gene: TRBJ2-7
CDR3aa: CASSSTGGRGPSLSPYEQYF
CDR3nt: TGTGCCAGCAGTTCCACAGGAGGGCGGGGCCCATCCTTAAGCCCCTACGAGCAGTACTTC

d_gene: .
v_gene: TRBV2
abundance: few
j_gene: TRBJ2-4
CDR3aa: CASSDYRGAVSKYF
CDR3nt: TGTGCCAGCAGTGATTATCGGGGGGCGGTCAGTAAGTACTTC

d_gene: .
v_gene: TRBV5-1
abundance: .
j_gene: TRBJ2-2
CDR3aa: CASRGGTTNTGELFF
CDR3nt: TGCGCCAGCAGAGGGGGGACTACGAACACCGGGGAGCTGTTTTTT

d_gene: .
v_gene: TRBV7-2
abundance: many
j_gene: TRBJ2-5
CDR3aa: CASRQTGRARETQYF
CDR3nt: TGTGCCAGCAGACAAACAGGGAGGGCGCGGGAGACCCAGTACTTC

d_gene: .
v_gene: TRBV10-3
abundance: many
j_gene: TRBJ1-2
CDR3aa: CAISEIGTNYGYTF
CDR3nt: TGTGCCATCAGTGAGATCGGGACAAACTATGGCTACACCTTC

d_gene: .
v_gene: TRBV7-2
abundance: once
j_gene: TRBJ1-2
CDR3aa: CASSPSTGALEYGYTF
CDR3nt: TGTGCCAGCAGCCCTTCGACAGGTGCCCTTGAGTATGGCTACACCTTC

d_gene: .
v_gene: TRBV20-1
abundance: many
j_gene: TRBJ2-3
CDR3aa: CSARVTLTDTQYF
CDR3nt: TGCAGTGCTAGAGTGACCCTTACAGATACGCAGTATTTT

d_gene: .
v_gene: TRBV29-1
abundance: .
j_gene: TRBJ2-2
CDR3aa: CSVGATENTGELFF
CDR3nt: TGCAGCGTTGGGGCTACGGAGAACACCGGGGAGCTGTTTTTT

d_gene: .
v_gene: TRBV7-2
abundance: many
j_gene: TRBJ2-5
CDR3aa: CASSLEPGRRETQYF
CDR3nt: TGTGCCAGCAGCTTAGAGCCGGGGAGGAGGGAGACCCAGTACTTC

d_gene: .
v_gene: TRBV29-1
abundance: .
j_gene: TRBJ2-3
CDR3aa: CSVDPGSPDTQYF
CDR3nt: TGCAGCGTTGACCCAGGGAGCCCAGATACGCAGTATTTT

d_gene: .
v_gene: TRBV5-1
abundance: .
j_gene: TRBJ2-5
CDR3aa: CASSLMIQETQYF
CDR3nt: TGCGCCAGCAGCTTGATGATCCAAGAGACCCAGTACTTC

d_gene: .
v_gene: TRBV11-3
abundance: many
j_gene: TRBJ1-1
CDR3aa: CASSLDPGSVSAFF
CDR3nt: TGTGCCAGCAGCTTAGATCCAGGGAGCGTGTCGGCTTTCTTT

d_gene: .
v_gene: TRBV20-1
abundance: many
j_gene: TRBJ2-3
CDR3aa: CSARVQGRTDTQYF
CDR3nt: TGCAGTGCTAGAGTCCAGGGACGTACAGATACGCAGTATTTT

d_gene: TRBD1
v_gene: TRBV11-2
abundance: many
j_gene: TRBJ2-7
CDR3aa: CASSLGTGLFEQYF
CDR3nt: TGTGCCAGCAGCTTAGGGACAGGGCTGTTCGAGCAGTACTTC

d_gene: .
v_gene: TRBV29-1
abundance: few
j_gene: TRBJ1-1
CDR3aa: CSVDKLHTEAFF
CDR3nt: TGCAGCGTTGATAAACTGCACACTGAAGCTTTCTTT

d_gene: TRBD2
v_gene: TRBV20-1
abundance: many
j_gene: TRBJ2-1
CDR3aa: CSAFGVGGGSYNEQFF
CDR3nt: TGCAGTGCCTTCGGGGTGGGCGGGGGATCCTACAATGAGCAGTTCTTC

d_gene: .
v_gene: TRBV6-2/TRBV6-3
abundance: .
j_gene: TRBJ1-3
CDR3aa: CASSYRKNTIYF
CDR3nt: TGTGCCAGCAGTTACAGGAAGAACACCATATATTTT

d_gene: TRBD1
v_gene: TRBV7-2
abundance: many
j_gene: TRBJ1-1
CDR3aa: CASSLDGTGPNTEAFF
CDR3nt: TGTGCCAGCAGCTTAGACGGGACAGGGCCGAACACTGAAGCTTTCTTT

d_gene: .
v_gene: TRBV7-2
abundance: .
j_gene: TRBJ2-7
CDR3aa: CASSYLGGGTYEQYF
CDR3nt: TGTGCCAGCAGCTACCTGGGGGGCGGTACCTACGAGCAGTACTTC

d_gene: TRBD1
v_gene: TRBV4-1
abundance: many
j_gene: TRBJ1-2
CDR3aa: CASSPRTGGNYGYTF
CDR3nt: TGTGCCAGCAGCCCGCGGACAGGGGGAAATTATGGCTACACCTTC

d_gene: .
v_gene: TRBV5-1
abundance: .
j_gene: TRBJ2-3
CDR3aa: CASNTGAADTDTQYF
CDR3nt: TGCGCCAGCAACACCGGGGCAGCCGACACAGATACGCAGTATTTT

d_gene: .
v_gene: TRBV3-1
abundance: many
j_gene: TRBJ1-2
CDR3aa: CASSQGLGDYGYTF
CDR3nt: TGTGCCAGCAGCCAAGGGCTAGGGGACTATGGCTACACCTTC